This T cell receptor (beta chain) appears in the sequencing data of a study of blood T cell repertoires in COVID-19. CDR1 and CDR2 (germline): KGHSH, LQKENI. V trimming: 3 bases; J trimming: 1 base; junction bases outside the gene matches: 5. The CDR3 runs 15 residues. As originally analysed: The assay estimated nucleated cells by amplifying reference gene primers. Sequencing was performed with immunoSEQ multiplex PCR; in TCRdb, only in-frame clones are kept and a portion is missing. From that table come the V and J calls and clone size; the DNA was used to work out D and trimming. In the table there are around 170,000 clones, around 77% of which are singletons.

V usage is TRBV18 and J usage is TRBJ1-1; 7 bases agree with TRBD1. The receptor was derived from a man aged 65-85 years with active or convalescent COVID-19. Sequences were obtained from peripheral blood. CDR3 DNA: TGTGCCAGCTCACCTTCGGGACAGCAGAACACTGAAGCTTTCTTT. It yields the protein CASSPSGQQNTEAFF.